Listed below are T cell receptor beta chains from one sample, sequenced in a study of blood T cell repertoires in COVID-19. Libraries were prepared by immunoSEQ multiplex PCR; TCRdb keeps only in-frame clonotypes and omits some of them. This repertoire shows roughly 140,000 clones, around nine tenths found once; its top ten account for over 9.5%. The sample taken for sequencing was peripheral blood. The receptors were gathered from a middle-aged man with active or convalescent COVID-19. Each CDR3 is given with its conserved first and last residue. The D gene is left open where the match is weak.

cdr3_nt: TGCGCCAGCAGCTTACGCGGGGTTACCTCCTACGAGCAGTACTTC
cdr3_aa: CASSLRGVTSYEQYF
d_call: NA
v_call: TRBV4-1
j_call: TRBJ2-7

cdr3_nt: TGTGCCAGCAGTTTAACCAAGTGGGGGGAGCCTTACTACGAGCAGTACTTC
cdr3_aa: CASSLTKWGEPYYEQYF
d_call: NA
v_call: TRBV28
j_call: TRBJ2-7

cdr3_nt: TGTGCCAGCAGTCACACAGGGTACGGTACGCAGTATTTT
cdr3_aa: CASSHTGYGTQYF
d_call: NA
v_call: TRBV27
j_call: TRBJ2-3

cdr3_nt: TGTGCCAGTAGTATCCAGGGAACAGCAAACTATGGCTACACCTTC
cdr3_aa: CASSIQGTANYGYTF
d_call: NA
v_call: TRBV19
j_call: TRBJ1-2

cdr3_nt: TGCGCCAGCAGCCAAGAAGGGACAGGGATCGTGAACACCGGGGAGCTGTTTTTT
cdr3_aa: CASSQEGTGIVNTGELFF
d_call: TRBD1
v_call: TRBV4-1
j_call: TRBJ2-2

cdr3_nt: TGTGCCTGGACCTTAGGACTAGCGGAGCAAGAGACCCAGTACTTC
cdr3_aa: CAWTLGLAEQETQYF
d_call: TRBD2
v_call: TRBV30
j_call: TRBJ2-5

cdr3_nt: TGTGCCAGCAGTTATCTAGCGGGAACCTCCTACGAGCAGTACTTC
cdr3_aa: CASSYLAGTSYEQYF
d_call: TRBD2
v_call: TRBV28
j_call: TRBJ2-7

cdr3_nt: TGCGCCAGCAGCTTGACAGGGGTTGCAGATACGCAGTATTTT
cdr3_aa: CASSLTGVADTQYF
d_call: TRBD1
v_call: TRBV5-1
j_call: TRBJ2-3

cdr3_nt: TGTGCCAGCAGCGCCGGGACAGGGGGCGTAGAGACCCAGTACTTC
cdr3_aa: CASSAGTGGVETQYF
d_call: TRBD1
v_call: TRBV7-9
j_call: TRBJ2-5

cdr3_nt: TGTGCCTGGATAATCCAACTTGAAGCTTTCTTT
cdr3_aa: CAWIIQLEAFF
d_call: NA
v_call: TRBV30
j_call: TRBJ1-1